This T cell receptor beta chain emerged from a study of shared clonotypes between healthy human individuals. With V trimmed by 5 bases and J by 2 bases, 8 bases remained unmatched. CDR3 size: 18 residues. In germline, CDR1 is SGHVS, CDR2 FNYEAQ. Every immunoSEQ plate was one replicate of a subset's evenly spread DNA. Generated by immunoSEQ multiplex PCR, the TCRdb table keeps only in-frame clones and is missing some. This table has 190,000 or so clones, around 63% appearing once. This sequence originates from a man aged 30 to 39 in good health. The sequenced material came from memory CD4+ T cells sorted from blood. Stated subset: CD45RA-negative fraction. This chain links TRBV7-6 with TRBJ2-1; 14 nucleotides match TRBD2. As DNA, the CDR3 is TGTGCCAGCAGCGCGCGACTAGCGGGAGGGATAACCTACAATGAGCAGTTCTTC. It translates to CASSARLAGGITYNEQFF.